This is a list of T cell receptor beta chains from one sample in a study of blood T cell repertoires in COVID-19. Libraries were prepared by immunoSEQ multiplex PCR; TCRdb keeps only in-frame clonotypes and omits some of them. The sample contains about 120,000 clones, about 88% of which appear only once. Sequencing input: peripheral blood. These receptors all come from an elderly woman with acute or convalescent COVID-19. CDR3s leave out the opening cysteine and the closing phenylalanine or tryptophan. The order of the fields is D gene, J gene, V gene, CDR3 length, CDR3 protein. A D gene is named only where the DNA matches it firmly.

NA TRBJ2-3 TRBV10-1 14 ASSESIATGTDTQY
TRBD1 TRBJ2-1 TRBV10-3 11 ATKGTEHNEQF
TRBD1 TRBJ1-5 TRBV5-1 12 ASGDDRANQPQH
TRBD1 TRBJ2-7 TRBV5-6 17 ASSLVSRGRRLPTYEQY
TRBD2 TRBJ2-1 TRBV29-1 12 SGTSDSSYNEQF
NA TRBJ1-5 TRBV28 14 ASSSEARLGNQPQH
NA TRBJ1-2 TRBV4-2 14 ASSQGARESYYGYT
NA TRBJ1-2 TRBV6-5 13 ASRSPQGFLGGYT
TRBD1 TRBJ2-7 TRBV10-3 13 AISESGQGHGEQY
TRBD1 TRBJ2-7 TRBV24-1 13 ATSVGGTGVPKQY
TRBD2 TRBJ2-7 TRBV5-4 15 ASSAALSSGYPYEQY
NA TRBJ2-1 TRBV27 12 ASSSRRNYNEQF
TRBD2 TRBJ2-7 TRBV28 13 ASSSGGESTYEQY
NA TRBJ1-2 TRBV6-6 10 ASTGRNYGYT
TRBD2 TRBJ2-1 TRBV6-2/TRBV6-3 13 ASSYRLAGNNEQF
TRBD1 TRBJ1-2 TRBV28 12 ASKGQVYGYGYT
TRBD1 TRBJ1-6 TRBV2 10 ASTGQGSPLH
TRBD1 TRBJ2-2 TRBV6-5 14 ASSSYGTVNTGELF
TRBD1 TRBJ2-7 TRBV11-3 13 ASSFDGTGRYEQY
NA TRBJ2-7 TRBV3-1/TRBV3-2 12 ASSQVEQSSEQY
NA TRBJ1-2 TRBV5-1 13 ASSLDGNSRYGYT
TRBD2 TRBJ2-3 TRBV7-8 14 ASSLGVAGSTDTQY
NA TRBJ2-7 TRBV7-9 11 ASSNSATYEQY
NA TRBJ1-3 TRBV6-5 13 ASRFEGTSGNTIY
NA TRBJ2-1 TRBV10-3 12 AISDRRLVGEQF
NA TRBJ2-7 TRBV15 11 ATSSTGHYEQY
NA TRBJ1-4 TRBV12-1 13 ASSSKVQTNEKLF
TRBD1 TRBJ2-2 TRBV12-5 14 ASGLPGTGNTGELF
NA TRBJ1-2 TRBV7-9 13 ASSPRGLSGYGYT
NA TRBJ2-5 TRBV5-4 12 ASSPSRGEETQY
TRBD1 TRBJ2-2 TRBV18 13 ASSPGTENTGELF
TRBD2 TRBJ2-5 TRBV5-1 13 ASSRGLAGRETQY
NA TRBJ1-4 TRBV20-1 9 SVRVHEKLF
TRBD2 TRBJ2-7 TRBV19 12 ASSVTSGAYEQY
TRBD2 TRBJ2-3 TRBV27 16 ASSLFVPAGGPGDTQY
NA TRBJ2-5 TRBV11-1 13 ASSLALGSSRDQY
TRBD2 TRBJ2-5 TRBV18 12 ASSPSGGQETQY